The 28 T cell receptor beta chains below come from one sample, sequenced in a study of blood T cell repertoires in COVID-19 (dated by TCRdb to 2018 to 2021). The library was obtained by the immunoSEQ multiplex PCR assay. TCRdb carries this immuneACCESS record with in-frame sequences only. Its versions omit some clonotypes, under half of them owing to an unresolved V gene in the studies checked, with the rest unexplained. The sample table contains 140,000 to 150,000 clones; only one count was recorded for around 84% of them. The ten largest clones capture around two fifths of the sample. Input material: peripheral blood. These TCRs come from a human donor in a cohort sampled during active COVID-19.

The chain joins TRBV6-2 or TRBV6-3 to TRBJ2-1; 7 nucleotides agree with TRBD2. Germline CDR1 MNHEY, CDR2 SVGEGT. Unmatched junction bases numbered 5, after V lost 3 bases and J lost 0 bases. This CDR3 spans 16 amino acids. CDR3 residues: CASSYATGGSYNEQFF. CDR3 DNA sequence: TGTGCCAGCAGTTATGCCACGGGGGGCTCCTACAATGAGCAGTTCTTC.

The gene calls are TRBV3-1 (or the pseudogene TRBV3-2) and TRBJ1-6, with 8 bases fitting TRBD1. CDR1 is LGHDT and CDR2 is YNNKEL in the germline V gene (reference sequence). CDR3 size: 15 residues. V was pared by 1 base and J by 6 bases, with 2 bases of the junction left unmatched. The CDR3 DNA sequence: TGTGCCAGCAGCCAAGGGGGGACAGGTAATTCACCCCTCCACTTT. It translates to CASSQGGTGNSPLHF.

The rearrangement links TRBV7-2 to TRBJ1-2; TRBD1 matches at 7 bases. The germline CDR1 and CDR2 sequences are SGHTA and FQGNSA. The CDR3 is 14 residues long. V lost 4 bases, J lost 5 bases, and 7 bases stayed unmatched. The CDR3 DNA reads as TGTGCCAGCAGCTCCAGTGGGGGACAGTATGGCTACACCTTC. Translated: CASSSSGGQYGYTF.

This clone was counted a single time. The rearrangement joins TRBV5-6 to TRBJ2-5; 8 nucleotides match TRBD1. The CDR3 sequence is 15 residues long. V lost 0 bases and J lost 5; bases outside the gene matches: 6. Per germline, CDR1 SGHDT and CDR2 YYEEEE. The CDR3 nucleotides read TGTGCCAGCAGCTTGGCCGGACAGGGTAGGGAGACCCAGTACTTC. This encodes CASSLAGQGRETQYF. Filled out from reference TRBV5-6 and TRBJ2-5, the complete variable domain reads DAGVTQSPTHLIKTRGQQVTLRCSPKSGHDTVSWYQQALGQGPQFIFQYYEEEERQRGNFPDRFSGHQFPNYSSELNVNALLLGDSALYLCASSLAGQGRETQYFGPGTRLLVL.

The J gene is TRBJ2-7, the V gene TRBV2; unclear D gene. The CDR3 runs to 10 residues. V dropped 7 bases and J dropped 9 bases, with 10 bases sitting between them. Germline CDR1 SNHLY, CDR2 FYNNEI. CDR3 coding DNA: TGTGCCAGCATGACTTCAAGGCAGTACTTC. It is translated as CASMTSRQYF.

This clone showed up just once. CDR3 protein: CASSPRTGTYGYTF. The CDR3 coding sequence is TGTGCCAGCAGTCCGCGGACAGGGACTTATGGCTACACCTTC. The chain couples TRBV27 to TRBJ1-2; 8 nucleotides agree with TRBD1. With V trimmed by 5 bases and J by 5 bases, 7 bases remained unmatched. The CDR3 covers 14 residues. Germline loops: CDR1 MNHEY, CDR2 SMNVEV (reference sequence).

J is TRBJ2-5 and V is TRBV3-1 (or the pseudogene TRBV3-2); D perhaps matches TRBD1 (6 bases). The CDR3 spans 16 residues. The V and J ends lost 1 base and 4 bases respectively, with 16 bases between them. Per the germline V gene, CDR1 is LGHDT and CDR2 is YNNKEL (reference sequence). The CDR3 nucleotides read TGTGCCAGCAGCCAAGGACAGCAGGGGCTAACAGAGACCCAGTACTTC. It yields the protein CASSQGQQGLTETQYF.

This clone has only one observation. V and J are TRBV11-2 and TRBJ2-2; TRBD1 might be the D (6 bases). Germline V gene data show CDR1 as SGHAT and CDR2 as FQNNGV. This CDR3 comprises 15 residues. Trimming cost V 2 bases and J 3 bases, with 10 bases left between them. The CDR3: CASSLYQGYTGELFF. CDR3 in DNA: TGTGCCAGCAGCTTATACCAGGGGTACACCGGGGAGCTGTTTTTT.

This sequence joins TRBV6-5 and TRBJ1-2; D unclear. CDR3 size: 15 residues. V was trimmed by 0 bases and J by 4 bases, leaving 12 bases between them. Germline CDR1 MNHEY, CDR2 SVGAGI. The CDR3 coding sequence is TGTGCCAGCAGTTACTCGAGTTCATCCGGCTATGGCTACACCTTC. It yields the protein CASSYSSSSGYGYTF.

This clone has only a few counts. The rearrangement links TRBV6-2 or TRBV6-3 to TRBJ1-6; D not resolved. Per germline, CDR1 MNHEY and CDR2 SVGEGT. There are 11 residues in the CDR3. Trimming pared 6 bases from V and 9 bases from J, leaving 6 bases between. The CDR3 DNA reads as TGTGCCAGCAGCAGGAGTTCACCCCTCCACTTT. It encodes CASSRSSPLHF.

This clone has more than one count but fewer than ten. The rearrangement links TRBV7-2 to TRBJ2-5; D is uncertain. The CDR3 has 13 residues. Germline V lookup: CDR1 SGHTA, CDR2 FQGNSA. The ends were cut back, 0 bases at V and 1 base at J, with 3 bases in the middle. CDR3 amino acids: CASSLAFQETQYF. The CDR3 DNA follows: TGTGCCAGCAGCTTAGCCTTCCAAGAGACCCAGTACTTC.

The genes are TRBV4-1 and TRBJ2-1, with D possibly TRBD1 on 5 matching bases. Germline V gene data show CDR1 as MGHRA and CDR2 as YSYEKL. CDR3 length: 15 amino acids. V was shortened by 3 bases and J by 9 bases, with 18 bases between the two germline ends. Here the CDR3 reads CASSQQGAQELEQFF. In nucleotides, the CDR3 is TGCGCCAGCAGCCAGCAAGGGGCACAGGAACTTGAGCAGTTCTTC.

The V gene is TRBV6-5, the J gene TRBJ2-7, with D unresolved. V lost 6 bases and J lost 3, with 6 bases in between. Germline V CDR1 and CDR2: MNHEY, SVGAGI. This CDR3 region has 11 residues. The CDR3 protein is CASRSGYEQYF. As DNA, the CDR3 is TGTGCCAGCAGATCGGGCTACGAGCAGTACTTC.

This chain uses TRBV6-1 with TRBJ2-3; 13 positions agree with TRBD2. Germline trimming cut 3 bases from V and 4 bases from J; bases unmatched to any gene: 4. CDR3 size: 16 residues. CDR1 MNHNS and CDR2 SASEGT come from the germline V gene. CDR3 in DNA: TGTGCCAGCAGTGACCCGACTAGCGGGGGGCCAGATACGCAGTATTTT. It translates to CASSDPTSGGPDTQYF.

On this clone itself: Relative to the germline gene, one junction end is altered; a read error may explain this. The gene calls are TRBV28 and TRBJ1-2, with TRBD1 matching over 7 bases. Looked up from germline, CDR1 is MDHEN and CDR2 is SYDVKM. This CDR3 comprises 14 residues. CDR3 coding DNA: TGTGCCAGCGGTACGACAGGGTTCGGCGATGGCTATACCTTC. It encodes CASGTTGFGDGYTF.

This chain connects TRBV29-1 to TRBJ2-2, with unresolved D. Germline-derived CDR1 and CDR2 are SQVTM and ANQGSEA. The CDR3 length is 13 residues. The V and J ends lost 6 bases and 2 bases respectively, with 10 bases between them. The CDR3, as DNA: TGCAGCGTGGCACAGATAAACACCGGGGAGCTGTTTTTT. It specifies CSVAQINTGELFF.

The chain carries TRBV4-1 and TRBJ1-1, with D possibly matching TRBD1 (5 bases). The CDR3 contains 16 residues. Trimming cost V 0 bases and J 5 bases, with 16 bases left between them. The germline V gene encodes CDR1 MGHRA and CDR2 YSYEKL. The CDR3 DNA sequence: TGCGCCAGCAGCCAAGAGGTAAGGGCCGGGGGGACTGAAGCTTTCTTT. Its protein product is CASSQEVRAGGTEAFF.

J is TRBJ1-4 and V is TRBV10-2, with unresolved D. Germline V gene sequence: CDR1 WSHSY, CDR2 SAAADI. V gave up 3 bases and J gave up 8 bases, with 19 bases separating them. This CDR3 region has 16 residues. The DNA for the CDR3 is TGCGCCAGCAGTGACGGAGGGAGGCGGTTGGGAGAAAAACTGTTTTTT. This encodes CASSDGGRRLGEKLFF.

J is TRBJ2-6 and V is TRBV19; tentative D call: TRBD2 (6 bases). CDR3 length equals 17 residues. Trimming shortened V by 1 base and J by 0 bases, and 10 bases separated the two germline ends. Germline lookup yields CDR1 LNHDA and CDR2 SQIVND (reference sequence). CDR3 protein: CASSIAWEVSGANVLTF. The CDR3 nucleotides are TGTGCCAGTAGTATAGCCTGGGAGGTCTCTGGGGCCAACGTCCTGACTTTC.

The chain links TRBV5-6 to TRBJ2-3; TRBD2 agrees at 8 bases. Germline CDR1 is SGHDT and CDR2 is YYEEEE. The CDR3 loop spans 16 amino acids. After removal of 4 bases from V and 0 bases from J, the junction contained 7 bases not matched to a gene. CDR3 amino acids: CASSDTGTRSTDTQYF. CDR3 nucleotides: TGTGCCAGCAGCGATACCGGGACTAGGAGCACAGATACGCAGTATTTT. The entire variable domain, with the rest obtained from reference TRBV5-6 and TRBJ2-3, is as follows: DAGVTQSPTHLIKTRGQQVTLRCSPKSGHDTVSWYQQALGQGPQFIFQYYEEEERQRGNFPDRFSGHQFPNYSSELNVNALLLGDSALYLCASSDTGTRSTDTQYFGPGTRLTVL.

The V and J genes are TRBV5-1 and TRBJ1-2; D possibly corresponds to TRBD1 (6 bases). Germline values: CDR1 SGHRS, CDR2 YFSETQ. With 5 bases removed from V and 2 bases from J, the gap between germline ends came to 10 bases. The CDR3 runs to 13 residues. The CDR3, as DNA: TGCGCCAGCAGGTTGACAGGAAACTATGGCTACACCTTC. Encoded protein: CASRLTGNYGYTF.

The chain combines TRBV7-6 with TRBJ2-7; 7 bases are a match to TRBD1. The germline gives CDR1 SGHVS, CDR2 FNYEAQ. The CDR3 has 15 amino acids. V was pared by 5 bases and J by 5 bases, with 12 bases of the junction left unmatched. As DNA, the CDR3 is TGTGCCAGCAGCCCCGATCGGCAGGGGGTCCACGAGCAGTACTTC. Translating gives CASSPDRQGVHEQYF.

The gene calls are TRBV14 and TRBJ2-1, with a possible D match to TRBD2 (7 bases). The germline gives CDR1 SGHDN, CDR2 FVKESK. The germline V and J ends were trimmed by 0 bases and 0 bases, with 15 bases remaining between them. The CDR3 spans 18 residues. The CDR3 loop reads CASSQDYGGGRSYNEQFF. DNA for the CDR3: TGTGCCAGCAGCCAAGATTATGGGGGGGGCCGCTCCTACAATGAGCAGTTCTTC.

The chain recombines TRBV18 with TRBJ2-7, with TRBD1 as a possible D gene (6 bases). The CDR3 runs 14 residues. Looked up from germline, CDR1 is KGHSH and CDR2 is LQKENI. Trimming took 4 bases from V and 0 from J, leaving 10 bases between them. The CDR3 is CASSRRQDSYEQYF. The CDR3 nucleotides are TGTGCCAGCTCACGCAGACAGGACTCCTACGAGCAGTACTTC.

This clone was counted a few times. The chain has TRBV3-1 (or the pseudogene TRBV3-2) and TRBJ1-2; D gene unclear. Per the germline V gene, CDR1 is LGHDT and CDR2 is YNNKEL (reference sequence). V was cut by 0 bases and J by 4 bases, with 9 bases left in between. CDR3 length equals 14 residues. The CDR3 DNA follows: TGTGCCAGCAGCCAAGATTTAGGAGGCTATGGCTACACCTTC. It yields the protein CASSQDLGGYGYTF.

This sequence joins TRBV5-1 and TRBJ1-1; 7 bases agree with TRBD1. The germline CDR1 and CDR2 sequences are SGHRS and YFSETQ. After removal of 4 bases from V and 4 bases from J, the junction contained 7 bases not matched to a gene. The CDR3 contains 14 residues. CDR3 sequence reads: CASSRQGEGTEAFF. As DNA, the CDR3 is TGCGCCAGCAGCCGACAGGGCGAAGGCACTGAAGCTTTCTTT.

The chain uses TRBV4-3 and TRBJ1-6; 9 bases are shared with TRBD1. CDR3 size: 18 residues. Trimming at V came to 0 bases and at J to 9 bases, leaving 12 bases not matched to a gene. Germline-derived CDR1 and CDR2 are LGHNA and YSLEER. The CDR3 here is CASSQESNRGQGSSPLHF. CDR3 sequence (DNA): TGCGCCAGCAGCCAAGAAAGTAACCGGGGACAGGGTAGTTCACCCCTCCACTTT.

The chain has TRBV5-1 and TRBJ2-2; no definite D call. This CDR3 region has 13 residues. V lost 3 bases to trimming and J lost 3 bases, with 6 bases between them. The germline V gene has CDR1 SGHRS and CDR2 YFSETQ. CDR3 bases: TGCGCCAGCAGCTCACGGGACACCGGGGAGCTGTTTTTT. The encoded protein is CASSSRDTGELFF. The variable domain in full, with the rest retrieved from reference TRBV5-1 and TRBJ2-2, is KAGVTQTPRYLIKTRGQQVTLSCSPISGHRSVSWYQQTPGQGLQFLFEYFSETQRNKGNFPGRFSGRQFSNSRSEMNVSTLELGDSALYLCASSSRDTGELFFGEGSRLTVL.